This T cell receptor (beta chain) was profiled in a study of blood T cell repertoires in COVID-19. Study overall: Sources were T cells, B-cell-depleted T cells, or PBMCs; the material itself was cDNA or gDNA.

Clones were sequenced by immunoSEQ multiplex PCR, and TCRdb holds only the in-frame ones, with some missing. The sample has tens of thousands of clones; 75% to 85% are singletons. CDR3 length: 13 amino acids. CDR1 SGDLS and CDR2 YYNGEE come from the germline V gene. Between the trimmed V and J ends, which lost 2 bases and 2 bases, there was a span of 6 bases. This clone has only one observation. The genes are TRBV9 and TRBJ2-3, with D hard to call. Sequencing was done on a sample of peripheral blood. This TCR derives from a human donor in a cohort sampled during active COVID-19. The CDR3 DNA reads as TGTGCCAGCAGCGTCGAGGTCACAGATACGCAGTATTTT. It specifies CASSVEVTDTQYF.